These 26 T cell receptor beta chains were sequenced from one sample in a study of spatial heterogeneity in lung cancer. TCRdb passed the 5' RACE reads through MiXCR, listing each CDR3 protein once. The sample carries about 2,100 distinct CDR3 sequences, 7.2% recorded once. Described time point: sample taken at primary tumor resection. Here the sequenced sample was normal lung tissue next to the tumor, taken at surgery. These receptors were collected from a female donor with early-stage non-small cell lung cancer.

Relative to its sample, this clonotype is medium-sized (0.01 to 0.1%). The chain employs TRBV12-3 or TRBV12-4 and TRBJ2-2, with D hard to call. CDR3 length: 14 amino acids. Trimming cost V 4 bases and J 5 bases, with 11 bases left between them. CDR3 sequence (DNA): TGTGCCAGCAGTTATTTCCAAGGGACCGGGGAGCTGTTTTTT. This encodes CASSYFQGTGELFF.

V and J are TRBV19 and TRBJ2-1; 13 bases are shared with TRBD2. Trimming cost V 6 bases and J 10 bases; bases outside gene matches: 6. The CDR3 length is 14 residues. Germline V gene sequence: CDR1 LNHDA, CDR2 SQIVND (reference sequence). CDR3: CASRGTSGIGEQFF. Written as DNA, the CDR3 is TGTGCCAGTAGGGGGACTAGCGGGATAGGGGAGCAGTTCTTC. Filled out from reference TRBV19 and TRBJ2-1, the complete variable domain reads DGGITQSPKYLFRKEGQNVTLSCEQNLNHDAMYWYRQDPGQGLRLIYYSQIVNDFQKGDIAEGYSVSREKKESFPLTVTSAQKNPTAFYLCASRGTSGIGEQFFGPGTRLTVL.

This clonotype qualifies as medium-sized. J is TRBJ2-5 and V is TRBV23-1; D is uncertain. TRBV23-1 is annotated as an ORF whose role is uncertain. The germline V and J ends were trimmed by 6 bases and 5 bases, with 19 bases remaining between them. CDR3 length: 15 amino acids. The CDR3 bases are TGCGCCAGCAGCCACACCAGACGGAGCCGGGAGACCCAGTACTTC. Protein product: CASSHTRRSRETQYF.

By proportion, this clonotype is medium-sized (0.01 to 0.1%). The chain recombines TRBV21-1 with TRBJ2-3. TRBV21-1 is flagged as a pseudogene. There are 15 residues in the CDR3. CDR3 sequence: CASSIPRVPTDTQYF. In nucleotides, the CDR3 is TGTGCCAGCAGCATTCCTCGAGTACCCACAGATACGCAGTATTTT.

This clonotype is classed as medium-sized (0.01 to 0.1%). The CDR3 bases are TGCGCCAGCAGCCCCTCGGACAGGGGGGGGGTAGAGACCCAGTACTTC. It yields the protein CASSPSDRGGVETQYF. The chain employs TRBV4-1 and TRBJ2-5, with 10 nucleotides matching TRBD1. CDR1 and CDR2 from the germline V gene are MGHRA and YSYEKL. V shed 4 bases, J shed 4 bases, and the junction held 9 bases outside the gene matches. This CDR3 contains 16 residues.

By proportion, this clonotype is medium-sized. This chain joins TRBV7-2 and TRBJ2-7, with 8 bases that match TRBD1. This CDR3 has 14 residues. CDR1 and CDR2 from the germline V gene are SGHTA and FQGNSA. J was trimmed by 6 bases and V by 3 bases; bases with no gene match: 7. The CDR3 loop reads CASSFLQGGSEQYF. CDR3 in DNA: TGTGCCAGCAGCTTTTTACAGGGGGGAAGCGAGCAGTACTTC.

In its sample, this clonotype is large. The V gene is TRBV7-3, the J gene TRBJ2-2, with D tentatively TRBD1 or TRBD2 (5 bases each). The germline V gene encodes CDR1 SGHTA and CDR2 FQGTGA. Trimming removed 4 bases from V and 1 base from J, with 10 bases in between. CDR3 length equals 15 residues. The CDR3 region is CASSSGRWNTGELFF. The DNA of the CDR3 is TGTGCCAGCAGCTCGGGACGGTGGAACACCGGGGAGCTGTTTTTT.

This clonotype is categorized as medium-sized. The V call is TRBV7-2, the J call TRBJ1-2; a weak D match, TRBD1 (5 bases). The V gene's germline CDR1 is SGHTA and CDR2 FQGNSA. V lost 5 bases, J lost 4 bases, and 17 bases lay in between. This CDR3 comprises 15 residues. CDR3 amino acids: CASSPGDGPIYGYTF. As DNA, the CDR3 is TGTGCCAGCAGCCCCGGGGACGGACCTATCTATGGCTACACCTTC.

This clonotype is medium-sized. The chain joins TRBV20-1 to TRBJ2-3; D uncertain. The germline V gene encodes CDR1 DFQATT and CDR2 SNEGSKA (reference sequence). There are 15 residues in the CDR3. V was pared by 4 bases and J by 0 bases, with 14 bases between. The CDR3: CSAILGRSSTDTQYF. The CDR3 coding sequence is TGCAGTGCTATCCTTGGCCGTTCTAGCACAGATACGCAGTATTTT.

In this sample, this clonotype is large. The chain has TRBV6-5 and TRBJ2-3; 11 bases agree with TRBD2. The ends lost 5 bases at V and 10 bases at J; junction bases unmatched: 8. The CDR3 covers 14 residues. Germline CDR1 is MNHEY and CDR2 is SVGAGI. In DNA, the CDR3 is TGTGCCAGCAGTCCCCCGACTAGCGGGGATGCGCAGTATTTT. It codes for CASSPPTSGDAQYF.

Within the sample, this clonotype is medium-sized. This chain links TRBV19 with TRBJ1-5, with 7 bases that match TRBD1. The germline V gene encodes CDR1 LNHDA and CDR2 SQIVND (reference sequence). Germline trimming cut 4 bases from V and 3 bases from J; bases unmatched to any gene: 6. The CDR3 totals 15 residues. The CDR3 reads CASSNDRVDNQPQHF. CDR3 in DNA: TGTGCCAGTAGTAATGACAGGGTGGACAATCAGCCCCAGCATTTT. Looking up the rest from reference TRBV19 and TRBJ1-5 gives the full variable domain: DGGITQSPKYLFRKEGQNVTLSCEQNLNHDAMYWYRQDPGQGLRLIYYSQIVNDFQKGDIAEGYSVSREKKESFPLTVTSAQKNPTAFYLCASSNDRVDNQPQHFGDGTRLSIL.

This clonotype turned up a few times. The rearrangement joins TRBV25-1 to TRBJ2-7; D tentatively reads TRBD1 or TRBD2 (5 bases each). V lost 6 bases, J lost 2 bases, and 8 bases lay in between. Looked up from germline, CDR1 is MGHDK and CDR2 is SYGVNS. CDR3 length: 12 amino acids. The CDR3 nucleotides read TGTGCCAGCAGCATGGGGGCCTACGAGCAGTACTTC. Amino acid sequence: CASSMGAYEQYF.

This clonotype is deemed medium-sized. The genes are TRBV4-3 and TRBJ2-6; D is undetermined. The CDR3 covers 15 residues. The V gene's germline CDR1 is LGHNA and CDR2 YSLEER. Trimming left V 1 base short and J 2 bases short, with 6 bases between. CDR3 sequence: CASSQVLAGANVLTF. In DNA, the CDR3 is TGCGCCAGCAGCCAAGTGCTGGCTGGGGCCAACGTCCTGACTTTC.

This clonotype is medium-sized within its sample. The chain employs TRBV11-2 and TRBJ1-5; D possibly corresponds to TRBD1 (5 bases). CDR1 and CDR2 (germline): SGHAT, FQNNGV. Between the trimmed V and J ends, which lost 3 bases and 4 bases, there was a span of 7 bases. The CDR3 length is 13 residues. The CDR3 DNA is TGTGCCAGCAGCTTCGACAGTAATCAGCCCCAGCATTTT. Translating gives CASSFDSNQPQHF.

This clonotype is deemed medium-sized (0.01 to 0.1%). Because the CDR3's place on the DNA is in doubt, the DNA is left out and the CDR3 is given as listed by TCRdb. J is TRBJ2-5 and V is TRBV2. The CDR3 is 13 residues long, ends included. Germline CDR1 and CDR2: SNHLY and FYNNEI. Here the CDR3 reads CASSSSGQETQYF.

By share, this clonotype ranks as medium-sized. This rearrangement joins TRBV7-2 to TRBJ2-1, with 14 bases that match TRBD2. This CDR3 is built from 16 residues. V shed 4 bases and J 7 bases; nucleotides not matched to a gene: 6. Germline CDR1 and CDR2: SGHTA and FQGNSA. The CDR3 reads CASSSTSGRAGNEQFF. For the CDR3, the DNA is TGTGCCAGCAGCTCGACTAGCGGGAGGGCCGGAAATGAGCAGTTCTTC. Together with reference TRBV7-2 and TRBJ2-1, the CDR3 gives the full variable domain: GAGVSQSPSNKVTEKGKDVELRCDPISGHTALYWYRQSLGQGLEFLIYFQGNSAPDKSGLPSDRFSAERTGGSVSTLTIQRTQQEDSAVYLCASSSTSGRAGNEQFFGPGTRLTVL.

By its share, this clonotype is large. The genes are TRBV11-2 and TRBJ2-4; weak D call: TRBD1 (6 bases). The CDR3 is made up of 16 amino acids. The germline V gene has CDR1 SGHAT and CDR2 FQNNGV. Trimming left V 3 bases short and J 1 base short, with 13 bases between. The CDR3 is CASSFLQGFAKNIQYF. CDR3 nucleotide sequence: TGTGCCAGCAGCTTTTTACAGGGATTCGCCAAAAACATTCAGTACTTC.

By share, this clonotype counts as medium-sized. The chain joins TRBV29-1 to TRBJ2-5; a weak D match, TRBD2 (7 bases). The germline V and J ends were trimmed by 5 bases and 4 bases, with 11 bases remaining between them. The CDR3 length is 12 residues. The germline V gene encodes CDR1 SQVTM and CDR2 ANQGSEA. The CDR3 spells CSVNREGETQYF. CDR3 DNA sequence: TGCAGCGTTAACAGGGAGGGAGAGACCCAGTACTTC.

This sequence joins TRBV27 and TRBJ1-5; no clear D gene. CDR3 size: 12 residues. Germline CDR1 reads MNHEY; CDR2 reads SMNVEV (reference sequence). Trimming stripped 10 bases from V and 6 bases from J, with 13 bases between. The CDR3 nucleotides are TGTGCCACCAGCCGGGAAGGTCAGCCCCAGCATTTT. Translation gives CATSREGQPQHF.

The rearrangement uses TRBV5-1 and TRBJ2-7, with TRBD1 as a possible D gene (7 bases). Germline CDR1 SGHRS, CDR2 YFSETQ. The ends were cut back, 7 bases at V and 3 bases at J, with 11 bases in the middle. CDR3 length equals 12 residues. CDR3 sequence (DNA): TGCGCCAGCGGCGGGACAGTCTACGAGCAGTACTTC. This sequence encodes CASGGTVYEQYF.

This clonotype is medium-sized (0.01 to 0.1%) in the sample. The CDR3 coding sequence is TGTGCCAGCAGTTACTCGAACCAGGAATCCTACGAGCAGTACTTC. This sequence encodes CASSYSNQESYEQYF. J is TRBJ2-7 and V is TRBV6-2 or TRBV6-3; D ambiguous. Germline values: CDR1 MNHEY, CDR2 SVGEGT. There are 15 residues in the CDR3. V lost 0 bases, J lost 1 base, and 10 bases lay in between.

V usage is TRBV7-2 and J usage is TRBJ2-7, with 11 bases lining up with TRBD1. The CDR3 has 15 residues. Trimming removed 5 bases from V and 6 bases from J; junction bases left unmatched: 9. Germline V lookup: CDR1 SGHTA, CDR2 FQGNSA. This CDR3 is CASSDGTGGACEQYF. CDR3 nucleotides: TGTGCCAGCAGCGATGGGACAGGGGGGGCCTGCGAGCAGTACTTC.

This clonotype counts as medium-sized. The chain employs TRBV12-3 or TRBV12-4 and TRBJ2-1, with D tentatively TRBD2 (5 bases). CDR3 length equals 15 residues. V lost 8 bases and J lost 0, with 14 bases in between. The CDR3 DNA follows: TGTGCCAGCTTATGGCGGGCTAGCTCCTACAATGAGCAGTTCTTC. Its protein product is CASLWRASSYNEQFF.

The chain's CDR3 is CASSRQERSTEAFF. The CDR3 DNA is TGTGCCAGCAGTAGACAGGAGAGATCCACTGAAGCTTTCTTT. The rearrangement uses TRBV2 and TRBJ1-1; a possible D gene is TRBD1 (6 bases). The germline gives CDR1 SNHLY, CDR2 FYNNEI. This CDR3 is 14 amino acids long. Trimming shortened V by 5 bases and J by 4 bases, and 14 bases separated the two germline ends.

This clonotype is categorized as medium-sized. In DNA form, the CDR3 reads TGTGCCATCAGTGAGCCCGGGACTAGCGGGAGGGCCTACAATGAGCAGTTCTTC. Translating gives CAISEPGTSGRAYNEQFF. The V and J genes are TRBV10-3 and TRBJ2-1; 16 bases match TRBD2. The germline V gene has CDR1 ENHRY and CDR2 SYGVKD. This CDR3 contains 18 residues. V lost 2 bases to trimming and J lost 2 bases; unmatched junction nucleotides: 3.

Sample share makes this clonotype medium-sized. The CDR3 DNA reads TGTGCCTGGAGTACGGGACAGGGGGCAGTAAACTATGGCTACACCTTC. It specifies CAWSTGQGAVNYGYTF. The chain uses TRBV30 and TRBJ1-2; 12 bases map to TRBD1. The germline V gene encodes CDR1 GTSNPN and CDR2 SVGIG (reference sequence). The CDR3 length is 16 residues. V dropped 2 bases and J dropped 2; count of bases not matched to a gene: 6. Full variable domain (remainder filled in from reference TRBV30 and TRBJ1-2): SQTIHQWPATLVQPVGSPLSLECTVEGTSNPNLYWYRQAAGRGLQLLFYSVGIGQISSEVPQNLSASRPQDRQFILSSKKLLLSDSGFYLCAWSTGQGAVNYGYTFGSGTRLTVV.